The T cell receptor (beta chain) under discussion was sequenced for a study of identifying expanded T cells in peripheral blood. No infections or other immune events were documented during collection. Only in-frame clones appear in the TCRdb table, and some are missing; sequencing was by immunoSEQ multiplex PCR. Of 110,000 or so clones in the sample, less than 90% were seen once. Concerning this clone: Antigen specificity is unknown.

The study, taken as a whole, reports: Over two and four weeks, about 15 and 18 clones changed, versus around 1.2 between replicates. Variance in clone template counts between approximately two-week samples significantly increased with total template count across all healthy donors.

Germline V gene lookup returns CDR1 SGHDN and CDR2 FVKESK. The V gene end was trimmed by 2 bases and the J gene end by 2 bases; junction bases not matched to a gene: 6. The CDR3 consists of 15 residues. This chain joins TRBV14 and TRBJ2-7; TRBD1 aligns across 7 bases. The sample consisted of blood. The TCR was taken from a person aged 18-69 years in good health. DNA for the CDR3: TGTGCCAGCAGCCAACGACAGGGACCCCCCTACGAGCAGTACTTC. Its protein is CASSQRQGPPYEQYF.